This T cell receptor beta chain was sequenced in a study of T cell repertoires in cytomegalovirus infection. For the study at large: Evidence of both CMV infection and a matching HLA type came from public TCR beta signatures.

A note on this clonotype: Antigen unknown.

TCRdb re-called the reads with MiXCR, one entry per CDR3 protein. The table records about 400,000 distinct CDR3 sequences, roughly 36% of them present only once. Sequencing used cultured PBMCs, obtained from culture after CMV antigen stimulation. This clonotype originated in a human donor in good health (CMV status not recorded). Some clones in this sample may be carry-over from other donors' samples.

The CDR3, as DNA: TGTGCCAGCAGCCACACAGCTAGAACTGAAGCTTTCTTT. It yields the protein CASSHTARTEAFF. V usage is TRBV5-4 and J usage is TRBJ1-1; D unresolved. The CDR3 contains 13 residues. V was clipped by 4 bases and J by 5 bases, with 12 bases between them. Germline assignment: CDR1 SGHNT and CDR2 YYREEE (reference sequence).